This TCR beta chain derives from a study of T cells after yellow fever vaccination. About the research overall: When fractions had low cell numbers, they were prepared with SMART-Seq v4 Ultra Low Input. Findings of the study overall: CD4 and CD8 compartments shared a small share of clonotypes.

By 5'RACE template switching, TCR cDNA was produced, with a universal primer site and UMIs added in the process. TCRdb analysed the 5' RACE reads with MiXCR anew, one entry per CDR3 protein. Of around 500,000 distinct CDR3 sequences in the sample, just over 20% were seen once. As regards this clonotype: Its antigen is still unknown.

The CDR3 runs 13 residues. With 9 bases removed from V and 5 bases from J, the gap between germline ends came to 17 bases. The specimen was PBMCs, collected 21 days after the first yellow fever vaccination. The source is a young man who received the YFV17D yellow fever vaccine. The rearrangement joins TRBV5-3 to TRBJ2-5; D gene ambiguous. TRBV5-3 qualifies as an ORF whose function is uncertain. CDR3 nucleotides: TGTGCCATCACCCGTGTAGGGCAGGAGACCCAGTACTTC. Translating gives CAITRVGQETQYF.